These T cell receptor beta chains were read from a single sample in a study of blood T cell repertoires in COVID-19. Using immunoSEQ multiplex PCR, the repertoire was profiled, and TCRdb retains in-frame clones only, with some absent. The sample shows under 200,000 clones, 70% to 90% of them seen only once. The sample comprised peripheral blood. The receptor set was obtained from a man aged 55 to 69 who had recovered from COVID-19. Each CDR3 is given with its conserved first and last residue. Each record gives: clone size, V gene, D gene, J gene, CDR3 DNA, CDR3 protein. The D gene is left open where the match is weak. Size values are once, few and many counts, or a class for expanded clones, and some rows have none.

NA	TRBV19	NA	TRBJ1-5	TGTGCCAGTAGTATACTTGACAGGAATCAGCCCCAGCATTTT	CASSILDRNQPQHF
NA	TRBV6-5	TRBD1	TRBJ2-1	TGTGCCAGCAGTTACCCCGGGACAGGGGGATACAATGAGCAGTTCTTC	CASSYPGTGGYNEQFF
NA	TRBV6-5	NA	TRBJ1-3	TGTGCCAGCAGTTACGCTCCCCCAGTCACTGGAAACACCATATATTTT	CASSYAPPVTGNTIYF
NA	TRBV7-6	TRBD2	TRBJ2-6	TGTGCCAGCAGCTTAGCGCTCGGGATAGCGGGGGTTTTGGCTGGGGCCAACGTCCTGACTTTC	CASSLALGIAGVLAGANVLTF
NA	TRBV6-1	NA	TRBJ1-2	TGTGCCAGCAGTGAAGAGATAGGGAGTCCTGGCTACACCTTC	CASSEEIGSPGYTF
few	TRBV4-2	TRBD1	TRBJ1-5	TGTGCCAGCAGCCAATATGGGCCCCGACAGGGGAGGGGTGGCAATCAGCCCCAGCATTTT	CASSQYGPRQGRGGNQPQHF
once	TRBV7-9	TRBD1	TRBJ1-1	TGTGCCAGCAGCTCCTCCGGGACAGGGGTCACTGAAGCTTTCTTT	CASSSSGTGVTEAFF
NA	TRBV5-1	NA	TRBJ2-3	TGCGCCACCGCGACGGGGAGAGGCCGAGATACGCAGTATTTT	CATATGRGRDTQYF
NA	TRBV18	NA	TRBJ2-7	TGTGCCAGCTCACCATATGGGGGGACCACTTACGAGCAGTACTTC	CASSPYGGTTYEQYF
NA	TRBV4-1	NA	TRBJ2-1	TGCGCCAGCAGCCAACTAGGGAGGAGCTCCTACAATGAGCAGTTCTTC	CASSQLGRSSYNEQFF
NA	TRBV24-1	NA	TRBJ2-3	TGTGCCACCAGTGGTGGGGACGCGGGGAGAGATACGCAGTATTTT	CATSGGDAGRDTQYF
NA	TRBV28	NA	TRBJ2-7	TGTGCCAGCAGTTTACACCAGGGTCGCGTCGACGAGCAGTACTTC	CASSLHQGRVDEQYF
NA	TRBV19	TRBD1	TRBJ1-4	TGTGCCAGCCGGGACAGGGGGCAGGGAACTAATGAAAAACTGTTTTTT	CASRDRGQGTNEKLFF
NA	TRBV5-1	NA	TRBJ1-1	TGCGCCAGCAGCTCAGGGGAGCTGGCTGAAGCTTTCTTT	CASSSGELAEAFF
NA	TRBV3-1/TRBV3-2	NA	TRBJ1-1	TGTGCCAGCAGCCCGACAGGGAACACTGAAGCTTTCTTT	CASSPTGNTEAFF
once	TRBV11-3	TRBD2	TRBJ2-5	TGTGCCAGCAGCTCGACTAGCGGGGTTAAAGAGACCCAGTACTTC	CASSSTSGVKETQYF
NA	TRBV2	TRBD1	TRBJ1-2	TGTGCCAGCAGTGTGAGCCGACAGGGGGGTAACTATGGCTACACCTTC	CASSVSRQGGNYGYTF
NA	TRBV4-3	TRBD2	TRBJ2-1	TGCGCCAGCAGCTTCCGGGGGGGGCCCTACAATGAGCAGTTCTTC	CASSFRGGPYNEQFF